The rows below give T cell receptor beta chains drawn from one sample of a study of neurological immune-mediated disorders. TCRdb re-derived calls from the 5' RACE reads in MiXCR, one entry per CDR3 protein. Of 66,000 or so distinct CDR3 sequences detected, 4.5% appear once; the ten largest clones hold approximately 7%. The specimen sequenced was PBMCs. The source is a man aged 30-40 years with multiple sclerosis. CDR3s include the opening cysteine and the closing phenylalanine or tryptophan. Fields, in order: D gene, J gene, V gene, clone size, CDR3 protein, CDR3 DNA. D genes are given only for firm matches. Clone size is not always given. Where it is, it says once, few, many or a class for expanded clones.

>-|TRBJ2-3|TRBV10-3|many
CATRDTDTQYF
TGTGCCACCCGGGACACAGATACGCAGTATTTT
>TRBD1|TRBJ1-4|TRBV5-1|many
CASSDGQGSKLFF
TGCGCCAGCAGCGACGGACAGGGGTCAAAACTGTTTTTT
>-|TRBJ2-1|TRBV7-9|many
CASSPQTEEQFF
TGTGCCAGCAGCCCTCAGACAGAAGAGCAGTTCTTC
>-|TRBJ1-6|TRBV5-1|many
CASSDGGARSPLHF
TGCGCCAGCAGCGACGGAGGGGCGCGATCACCCCTCCACTTT
>-|TRBJ2-3|TRBV3-1|-
CASSQDQGSTQYF
TGTGCCAGCAGCCAAGATCAAGGGAGTACGCAGTATTTT
>-|TRBJ1-1|TRBV20-1|many
CSARGRTGTEAFF
TGCAGTGCTAGAGGCAGGACGGGCACTGAAGCTTTCTTT
>TRBD1|TRBJ2-5|TRBV20-1|many
CSASGDRGGEETQYF
TGCAGTGCCAGTGGGGACAGGGGAGGCGAAGAGACCCAGTACTTC
>-|TRBJ1-4|TRBV20-1|few
CSATRSTNEKLFF
TGCAGTGCTACCCGGTCAACTAATGAAAAACTGTTTTTT
>-|TRBJ1-3|TRBV20-1|many
CSARPISGNTIYF
TGCAGTGCTAGACCGATCTCTGGAAACACCATATATTTT
>-|TRBJ1-6|TRBV10-3|-
CAISGTRSPLNF
TGTGCCATCAGTGGTACACGATCACCCCTCAACTTT
>-|TRBJ1-1|TRBV4-1|few
CASSPMGRLNTEAFF
TGCGCCAGCAGCCCCATGGGACGACTGAACACTGAAGCTTTCTTT
>TRBD1|TRBJ1-2|TRBV20-1|many
CSAAGTGYYGYTF
TGCAGTGCAGCCGGGACAGGGTACTATGGCTACACCTTC
>-|TRBJ2-7|TRBV7-6|many
CASSRGRGNYEQYF
TGTGCCAGCAGCCGGGGACGTGGGAACTACGAGCAGTACTTC
>TRBD1|TRBJ1-2|TRBV7-8|few
CASSLGEGQGDYGYTF
TGTGCCAGCAGCTTAGGGGAGGGACAGGGTGACTATGGCTACACCTTC
>TRBD1|TRBJ1-5|TRBV5-1|many
CASSPDTGGIGQPQHF
TGCGCCAGCAGCCCAGATACAGGGGGTATAGGACAGCCCCAGCATTTT
>-|TRBJ1-1|TRBV5-1|many
CASSLIGKNTEAFF
TGCGCCAGCAGCTTGATAGGGAAGAACACTGAAGCTTTCTTT
>-|TRBJ2-3|TRBV5-1|many
CASSLGFGDTDTQYF
TGCGCCAGCAGCTTGGGGTTCGGGGACACAGATACGCAGTATTTT
>-|TRBJ2-3|TRBV5-1|many
CASYRVGTDTQYF
TGCGCCTCCTACAGGGTAGGGACAGATACGCAGTATTTT
>TRBD1|TRBJ1-2|TRBV7-2|many
CASGRGGTVVYGYTF
TGTGCCAGCGGCCGGGGGGGGACAGTGGTCTACGGCTACACCTTC
>TRBD2|TRBJ2-1|TRBV9|many
CASSGLAGGHNEQFF
TGTGCCAGCAGCGGACTAGCGGGGGGCCACAATGAGCAGTTCTTC
>-|TRBJ1-2|TRBV29-1|many
CSVEPRDTGYGYTF
TGCAGCGTTGAACCCCGGGACACCGGTTACGGCTACACCTTC
>TRBD1|TRBJ1-2|TRBV20-1|-
CSARRGQAFGGYTF
TGCAGTGCTAGACGCGGACAGGCGTTCGGTGGCTACACCTTC
>TRBD2|TRBJ2-1|TRBV27|many
CASSLAGANEQFF
TGTGCCAGCTCTTTAGCGGGGGCCAATGAGCAGTTCTTC
>TRBD1|TRBJ2-2|TRBV12-3/TRBV12-4|few
CASSRQGSRPGELFF
TGTGCCAGCAGCAGACAGGGATCCCGTCCCGGGGAGCTGTTTTTT
>-|TRBJ2-7|TRBV18|many
CASSPGVGSYEQYF
TGTGCCAGCTCACCAGGGGTGGGGAGTTACGAGCAGTACTTC
>TRBD1|TRBJ1-1|TRBV2|many
CAPQGANTEAFF
TGTGCCCCCCAGGGGGCGAACACTGAAGCTTTCTTT
>TRBD1|TRBJ1-1|TRBV7-9|-
CASSSTPGGFGNTEAFF
TGTGCCAGCAGCTCTACGCCAGGGGGTTTCGGAAACACTGAAGCTTTCTTT
>-|TRBJ2-5|TRBV27|-
CASSTGHKETQYF
TGTGCCAGCAGTACGGGACATAAAGAGACCCAGTACTTC
>-|TRBJ1-1|TRBV5-6|many
CASKGGEGTEAFF
TGTGCCAGCAAGGGGGGCGAGGGCACTGAAGCTTTCTTT
>-|TRBJ2-5|TRBV29-1|many
CSARRMGETQYF
TGCAGCGCCCGACGGATGGGAGAGACCCAGTACTTC
>TRBD2|TRBJ2-5|TRBV20-1|many
CSARASGEGETQYF
TGCAGTGCTAGGGCTAGCGGGGAGGGGGAGACCCAGTACTTC
>-|TRBJ2-1|TRBV27|many
CASSSASGDYNEQFF
TGTGCCAGCAGTTCGGCGTCAGGCGATTACAATGAGCAGTTCTTC
>-|TRBJ2-3|TRBV2|many
CASTSLGGAQDTQYF
TGTGCCAGCACTTCCCTAGGCGGGGCACAAGATACGCAGTATTTT
>-|TRBJ1-4|TRBV18|-
CASSPLSPSTTNEKLFF
TGTGCCAGCTCACCACTGAGTCCTTCTACAACTAATGAAAAACTGTTTTTT
>TRBD1|TRBJ2-1|TRBV11-1|many
CASSLDRGSYNEQFF
TGTGCCAGCAGCTTGGACAGGGGCTCCTACAATGAGCAGTTCTTC
>-|TRBJ2-3|TRBV20-1|many
CSASKRQRSTDTQYF
TGCAGTGCTAGTAAGCGGCAGCGAAGCACAGATACGCAGTATTTT
>-|TRBJ1-5|TRBV10-2|many
CASTVRGKEPQHF
TGCGCCAGCACTGTCAGGGGAAAGGAGCCCCAGCATTTT
>-|TRBJ1-2|TRBV10-3|many
CAISVGGNYGYTF
TGTGCCATCAGTGTAGGGGGAAACTATGGCTACACCTTC
>-|TRBJ2-3|TRBV9|few
CASSMADTQYF
TGTGCCAGCAGCATGGCAGATACGCAGTATTTT
>TRBD1|TRBJ2-7|TRBV5-1|many
CASSYRGFSYEQYF
TGCGCCAGCAGCTACAGGGGATTCTCCTACGAGCAGTACTTC
>-|TRBJ2-1|TRBV24-1|-
CATSDRTGREQFF
TGTGCCACCAGTGACCGGACCGGTCGAGAGCAGTTCTTC
>-|TRBJ2-5|TRBV20-1|few
CSAKGPEEETQYF
TGCAGTGCCAAGGGACCGGAGGAGGAGACCCAGTACTTC
>TRBD1|TRBJ1-2|TRBV6-6|many
CASSSDRETGGYTF
TGTGCCAGCAGTTCCGACAGGGAAACGGGTGGCTACACCTTC
>TRBD1|TRBJ1-4|TRBV5-1|many
CASSPGQGNEKLFF
TGCGCCAGCAGCCCGGGACAGGGAAATGAAAAACTGTTTTTT
>-|TRBJ2-3|TRBV20-1|many
CSARRGLTDTQYF
TGCAGTGCTCGCAGGGGCCTCACAGATACGCAGTATTTT
>-|TRBJ1-4|TRBV4-2|many
CASSQGATPRINSKLFF
TGTGCCAGCAGCCAAGGGGCAACCCCGCGTATAAATTCAAAACTGTTTTTT
>TRBD1|TRBJ2-7|TRBV5-1|many
CASSFRDRGWYEQYF
TGCGCCAGCAGCTTCCGGGACAGGGGGTGGTACGAGCAGTACTTC
>TRBD1|TRBJ2-3|TRBV4-1|many
CASSDGTGRTDTQYF
TGCGCCAGCAGCGACGGGACAGGCCGCACAGATACGCAGTATTTT
>-|TRBJ2-7|TRBV5-1|few
CASSWGKGPQEQYF
TGCGCCAGCAGCTGGGGAAAGGGGCCACAAGAGCAGTACTTC
>TRBD1|TRBJ1-2|TRBV27|many
CASRPTGGSHGYTF
TGTGCCAGCAGACCTACAGGGGGATCCCATGGCTACACCTTC
>-|TRBJ1-5|TRBV27|medium-sized
CASSSGSGQPQHF
TGTGCCAGCAGTTCTGGATCGGGTCAGCCCCAGCATTTT
>-|TRBJ1-6|TRBV5-1|many
CASSFDARSPLHF
TGCGCCAGCAGCTTCGATGCCCGATCACCCCTCCACTTT
>-|TRBJ1-3|TRBV10-3|many
CAISGGPLSGNTIYF
TGTGCCATCAGTGGGGGACCGCTCTCTGGAAACACCATATATTTT